The clone carrying this TCR beta chain was seen more than once but under ten times. As yet, its antigen is unknown. Primers included in the PCR were 60 Vbeta and 13 Jbeta primers. Assay used: immunoSEQ multiplex PCR; TCRdb lists only in-frame clones, some missing. The sample contains a few hundred thousand clones, about 80% of which appear only once. Donors showed nominal health when sampled, although they likely had unrecorded immune exposures. This entry belongs to a study of cytomegalovirus exposure and HLA in healthy donors. CDR1 LNHDA and CDR2 SQIVND come from the germline V gene (reference sequence). Trimming cost V 1 base and J 1 base; bases outside gene matches: 4. The CDR3 is 15 amino acids. Findings and caveats of the study: Accurate prediction of HLA-A and HLA-B alleles (for most subjects) was reportedly achieved from TCR beta sequences.

The V gene is TRBV19, the J gene TRBJ2-7; 7 bases match TRBD1. Sequencing used PBMCs. This receptor was obtained from a girl aged 2-10 years in good health and CMV-seronegative. The CDR3 reads CASSIGPGQSYEQYF. In DNA form, the CDR3 reads TGTGCCAGTAGTATAGGCCCGGGACAGTCCTACGAGCAGTACTTC.